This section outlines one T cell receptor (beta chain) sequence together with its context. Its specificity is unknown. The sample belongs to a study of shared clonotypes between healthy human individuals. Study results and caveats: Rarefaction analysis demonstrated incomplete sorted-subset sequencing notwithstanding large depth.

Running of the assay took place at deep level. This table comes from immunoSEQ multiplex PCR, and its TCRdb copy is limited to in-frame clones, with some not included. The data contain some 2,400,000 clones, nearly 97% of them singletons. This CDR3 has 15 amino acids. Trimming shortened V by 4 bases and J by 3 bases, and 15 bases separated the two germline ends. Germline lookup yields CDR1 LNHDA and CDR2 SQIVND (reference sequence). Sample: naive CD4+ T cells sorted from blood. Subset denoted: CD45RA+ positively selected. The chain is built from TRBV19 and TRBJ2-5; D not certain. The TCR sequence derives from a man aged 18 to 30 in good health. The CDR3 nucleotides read TGTGCCAGTAGTAGTCGACTTATCGGAAAAGAGACCCAGTACTTC. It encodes CASSSRLIGKETQYF.